This T cell receptor (beta chain) emerged from a study of blood T cells in healthy people across ages. Study conclusions and caveats: Estimated diversity that came from one million T cells was considered an underestimate. Shifts in expanded clonotypes may have been confounded by donor CMV status, which was unknown. Unsorted PBMCs prevented conclusive naive versus antigen-experienced comparison.

Germline lookup yields CDR1 MNHNS and CDR2 SASEGT. V dropped 3 bases and J dropped 0 bases, with 12 bases sitting between them. There are 17 residues in the CDR3. In regard to this clonotype: The antigen is unknown.

A J-beta primer mix and a sample-barcoded 5' primer were used in a second PCR of about 6 to 12 cycles. Each of the cDNA molecules was tagged by a template-switch adaptor with 12 random nucleotides. TCRdb used MiXCR to reprocess the 5' RACE reads, holding one entry per CDR3 protein. The sample has 650,000 to 1,000,000 distinct CDR3 sequences, roughly 40% seen once. Input material: blood. The V call is TRBV6-1, the J call TRBJ1-6, with D tentatively TRBD1 (5 bases). The receptor comes from a young man in good health. CDR3 DNA sequence: TGTGCCAGCAGTGAGAAAGTGGGGGGCTCCTATAATTCACCCCTCCACTTT. Residues: CASSEKVGGSYNSPLHF.